Each of the 5 T cell receptor beta chains below was sequenced from the same sample in a study of blood T cell repertoires in COVID-19. The data were produced by immunoSEQ multiplex PCR, yet TCRdb's version contains in-frame clones alone and is incomplete. Of about 270,000 clones in the sample, about four fifths were seen once. The sample consisted of peripheral blood. These receptors all come from a human donor with COVID-19, enrolled during active disease. The donor label of this sample is uncertain.

The chain couples TRBV2 to TRBJ2-2; D remains ambiguous. The CDR3 covers 15 residues. The ends were cut back, 4 bases at V and 0 bases at J, with 9 bases in the middle. From germline, CDR1 is SNHLY and CDR2 FYNNEI. The CDR3 DNA is TGTGCCAGCAGTGTATCAGGTGCGAACACCGGGGAGCTGTTTTTT. It yields the protein CASSVSGANTGELFF.

V gene TRBV7-9 combines with J gene TRBJ2-1, with TRBD2 matching 12 bases. The CDR3 has 14 residues. Germline V gives CDR1 SEHNR, CDR2 FQNEAQ (reference sequence). Trimming took 4 bases from V and 8 from J; bases not matched to a gene: 3. CDR3 coding DNA: TGTGCCAGCAGCTCGACTAGCGGGAGATATGAGCAGTTCTTC. Amino acid sequence: CASSSTSGRYEQFF.

This sequence joins TRBV29-1 and TRBJ2-2; 10 bases are shared with TRBD1. CDR1 SQVTM and CDR2 ANQGSEA come from the germline V gene. The CDR3 covers 17 residues. Trimming removed 5 bases from V and 5 bases from J; junction bases left unmatched: 14. CDR3 sequence reads: CSVSLAGTGEATGELFF. CDR3 nucleotides: TGCAGCGTTTCCTTGGCAGGGACAGGGGAAGCGACCGGGGAGCTGTTTTTT.

J is TRBJ2-1 and V is TRBV12-3 or TRBV12-4; D is uncertain. V lost 5 bases to trimming and J lost 8 bases, with 10 bases between them. The CDR3 is made up of 12 amino acids. The CDR3 loop is CASSMASHEQFF. As DNA, the CDR3 is TGTGCCAGCAGTATGGCCTCCCATGAGCAGTTCTTC.

The J gene is TRBJ1-3, the V gene TRBV30, with D possibly being TRBD1 (5 bases). The CDR3 is 13 residues long. V was trimmed by 0 bases and J by 3 bases, leaving 6 bases between them. Germline V gives CDR1 GTSNPN, CDR2 SVGIG (reference sequence). In nucleotides, the CDR3 is TGTGCCTGGAGTGTACAGGTTGGAAACACCATATATTTT. Its translation: CAWSVQVGNTIYF.